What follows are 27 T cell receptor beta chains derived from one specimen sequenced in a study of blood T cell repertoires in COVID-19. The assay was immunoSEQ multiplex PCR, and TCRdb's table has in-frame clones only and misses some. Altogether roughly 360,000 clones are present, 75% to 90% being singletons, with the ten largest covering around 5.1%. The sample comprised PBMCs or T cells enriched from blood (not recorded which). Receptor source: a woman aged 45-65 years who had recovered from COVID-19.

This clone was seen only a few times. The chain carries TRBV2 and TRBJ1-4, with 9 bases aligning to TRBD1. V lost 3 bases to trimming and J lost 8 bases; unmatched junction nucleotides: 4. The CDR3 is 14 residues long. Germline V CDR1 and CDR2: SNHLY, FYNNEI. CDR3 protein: CASSDGTGTEKLFF. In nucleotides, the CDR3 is TGTGCCAGCAGTGATGGGACAGGGACCGAAAAACTGTTTTTT.

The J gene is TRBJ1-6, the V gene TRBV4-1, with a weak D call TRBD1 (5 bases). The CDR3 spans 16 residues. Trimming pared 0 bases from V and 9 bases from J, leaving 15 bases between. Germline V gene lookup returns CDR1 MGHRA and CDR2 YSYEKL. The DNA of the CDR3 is TGCGCCAGCAGCCAAGAGTTTCAGGGTCTTGGTTCACCCCTCCACTTT. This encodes CASSQEFQGLGSPLHF.

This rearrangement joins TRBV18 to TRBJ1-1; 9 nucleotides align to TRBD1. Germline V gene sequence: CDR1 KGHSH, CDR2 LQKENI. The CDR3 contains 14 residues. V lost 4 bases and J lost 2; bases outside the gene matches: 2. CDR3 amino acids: CASSLDRGNTEAFF. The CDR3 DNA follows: TGTGCCAGCTCACTGGACAGGGGTAACACTGAAGCTTTCTTT. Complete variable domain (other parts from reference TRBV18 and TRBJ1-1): NAGVMQNPRHLVRRRGQEARLRCSPMKGHSHVYWYRQLPEEGLKFMVYLQKENIIDESGMPKERFSAEFPKEGPSILRIQQVVRGDSAAYFCASSLDRGNTEAFFGQGTRLTVV.

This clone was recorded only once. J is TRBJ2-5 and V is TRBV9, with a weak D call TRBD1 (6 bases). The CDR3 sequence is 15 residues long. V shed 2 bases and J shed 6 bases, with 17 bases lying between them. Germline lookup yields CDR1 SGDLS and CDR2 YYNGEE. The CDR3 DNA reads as TGTGCCAGCAGCGTCGTAAGGGGGTTCGCGAAGACCCAGTACTTC. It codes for CASSVVRGFAKTQYF.

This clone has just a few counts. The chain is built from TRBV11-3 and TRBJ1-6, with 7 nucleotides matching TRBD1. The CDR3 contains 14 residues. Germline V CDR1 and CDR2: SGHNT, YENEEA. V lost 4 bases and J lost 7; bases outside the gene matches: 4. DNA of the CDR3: TGTGCCAGCAGCTCGACACAGGGGAATTCACCCCTCCACTTT. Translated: CASSSTQGNSPLHF.

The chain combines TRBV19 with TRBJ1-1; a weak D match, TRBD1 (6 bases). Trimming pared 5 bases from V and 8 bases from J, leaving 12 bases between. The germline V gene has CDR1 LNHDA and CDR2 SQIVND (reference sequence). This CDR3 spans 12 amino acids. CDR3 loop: CASSVQGREAFF. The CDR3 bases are TGTGCCAGTAGTGTGCAGGGGCGGGAAGCTTTCTTT.

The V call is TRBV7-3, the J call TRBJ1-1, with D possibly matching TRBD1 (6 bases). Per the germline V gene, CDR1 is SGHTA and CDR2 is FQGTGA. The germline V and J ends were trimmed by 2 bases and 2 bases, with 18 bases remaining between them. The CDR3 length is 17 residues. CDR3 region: CASSLPDSLIGNTEAFF. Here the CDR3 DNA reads TGTGCCAGCAGCTTACCGGACAGCCTCATAGGCAACACTGAAGCTTTCTTT.

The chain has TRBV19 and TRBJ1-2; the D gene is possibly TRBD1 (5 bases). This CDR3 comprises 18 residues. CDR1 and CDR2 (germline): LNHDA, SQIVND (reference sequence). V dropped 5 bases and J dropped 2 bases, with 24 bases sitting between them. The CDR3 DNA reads TGTGCCAGTAGTCCCGGAGTAGCGGCGGGGCGTTGGAACTATGGCTACACCTTC. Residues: CASSPGVAAGRWNYGYTF.

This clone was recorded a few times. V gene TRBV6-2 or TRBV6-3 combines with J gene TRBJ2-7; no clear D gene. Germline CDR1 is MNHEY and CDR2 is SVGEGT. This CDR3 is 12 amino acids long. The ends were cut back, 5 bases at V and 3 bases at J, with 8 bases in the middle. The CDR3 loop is CASSKHDYEQYF. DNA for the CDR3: TGTGCCAGCAGTAAACACGACTACGAGCAGTACTTC.

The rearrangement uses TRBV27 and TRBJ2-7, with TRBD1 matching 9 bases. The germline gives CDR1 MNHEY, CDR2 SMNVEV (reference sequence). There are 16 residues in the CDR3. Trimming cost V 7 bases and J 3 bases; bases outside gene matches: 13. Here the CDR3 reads CASTPRGQGWHYEQYF. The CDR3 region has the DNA TGTGCCAGCACCCCCCGGGGACAGGGTTGGCACTACGAGCAGTACTTC.

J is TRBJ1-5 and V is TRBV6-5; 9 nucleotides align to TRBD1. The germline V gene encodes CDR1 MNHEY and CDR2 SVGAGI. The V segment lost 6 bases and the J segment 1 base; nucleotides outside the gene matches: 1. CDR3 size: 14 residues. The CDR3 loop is CASRGQGSNQPQHF. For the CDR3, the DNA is TGTGCCAGCAGGGGACAGGGAAGCAATCAGCCCCAGCATTTT.

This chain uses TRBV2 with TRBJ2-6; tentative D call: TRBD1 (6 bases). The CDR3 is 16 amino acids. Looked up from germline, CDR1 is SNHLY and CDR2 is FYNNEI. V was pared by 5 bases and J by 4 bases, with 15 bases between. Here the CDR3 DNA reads TGTGCCAGCAGTCCACAGGGAGTCATCGGGGCCAACGTCCTGACTTTC. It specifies CASSPQGVIGANVLTF.

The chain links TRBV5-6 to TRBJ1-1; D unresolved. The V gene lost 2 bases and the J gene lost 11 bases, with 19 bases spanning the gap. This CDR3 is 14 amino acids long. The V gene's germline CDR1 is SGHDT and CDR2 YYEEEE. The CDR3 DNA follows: TGTGCCAGCAGCTTAACTTTGGGAGATTCGTTGGCTTTCTTT. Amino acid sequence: CASSLTLGDSLAFF.

The CDR3 nucleotides read TGCGCCAGCAGCCAAGATCGGGGGGGCAGGTTAACTGAAGCTTTCTTT. Encoded protein: CASSQDRGGRLTEAFF. J is TRBJ1-1 and V is TRBV4-1; a weak D match, TRBD1 (6 bases). The CDR3 runs 16 residues. Germline assignment: CDR1 MGHRA and CDR2 YSYEKL. V lost 0 bases and J lost 5, with 16 bases in between.

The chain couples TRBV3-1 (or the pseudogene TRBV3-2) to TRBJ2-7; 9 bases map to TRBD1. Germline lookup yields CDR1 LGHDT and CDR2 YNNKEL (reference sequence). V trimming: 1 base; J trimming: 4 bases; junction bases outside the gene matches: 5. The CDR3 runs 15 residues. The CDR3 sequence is CASSQGDRAYYEQYF. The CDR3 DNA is TGTGCCAGCAGCCAAGGGGACAGGGCGTATTACGAGCAGTACTTC.

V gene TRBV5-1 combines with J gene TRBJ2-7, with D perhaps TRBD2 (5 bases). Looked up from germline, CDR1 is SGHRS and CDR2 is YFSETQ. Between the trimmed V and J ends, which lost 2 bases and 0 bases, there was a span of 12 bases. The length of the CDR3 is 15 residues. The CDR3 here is CASSFYKRNSYEQYF. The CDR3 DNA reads TGCGCCAGCAGCTTCTATAAGCGGAACTCCTACGAGCAGTACTTC.

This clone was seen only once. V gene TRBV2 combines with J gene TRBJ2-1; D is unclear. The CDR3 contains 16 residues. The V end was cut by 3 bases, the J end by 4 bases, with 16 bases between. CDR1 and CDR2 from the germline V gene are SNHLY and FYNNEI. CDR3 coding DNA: TGTGCCAGCAGTGACCCCCCCTGGCCAGCGTACAATGAGCAGTTCTTC. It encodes CASSDPPWPAYNEQFF.

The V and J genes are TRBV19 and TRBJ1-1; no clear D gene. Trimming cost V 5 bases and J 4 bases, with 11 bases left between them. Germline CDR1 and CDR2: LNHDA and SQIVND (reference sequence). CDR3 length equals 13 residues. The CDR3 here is CASSASEITEAFF. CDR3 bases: TGTGCCAGTAGTGCATCGGAGATCACTGAAGCTTTCTTT.

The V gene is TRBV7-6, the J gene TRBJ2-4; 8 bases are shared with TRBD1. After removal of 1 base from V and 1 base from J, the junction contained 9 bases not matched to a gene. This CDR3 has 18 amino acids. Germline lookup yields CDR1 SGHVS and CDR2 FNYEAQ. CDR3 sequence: CASSLGTGTYRAKNIQYF. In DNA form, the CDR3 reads TGTGCCAGCAGCTTAGGGACAGGGACATATCGGGCCAAAAACATTCAGTACTTC.

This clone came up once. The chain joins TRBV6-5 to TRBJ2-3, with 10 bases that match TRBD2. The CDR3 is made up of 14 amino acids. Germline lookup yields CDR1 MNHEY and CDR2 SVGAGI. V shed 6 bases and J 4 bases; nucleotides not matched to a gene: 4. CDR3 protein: CASSDTSGADTQYF. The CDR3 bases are TGTGCCAGCAGCGATACTAGCGGGGCAGATACGCAGTATTTT.

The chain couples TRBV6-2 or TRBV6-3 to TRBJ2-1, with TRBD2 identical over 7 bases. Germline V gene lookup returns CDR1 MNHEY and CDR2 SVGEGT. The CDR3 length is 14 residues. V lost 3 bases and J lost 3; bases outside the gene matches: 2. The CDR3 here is CASSYQRDYNEQFF. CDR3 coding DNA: TGTGCCAGCAGTTATCAGCGGGACTACAATGAGCAGTTCTTC.

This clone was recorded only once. Here the CDR3 reads CASKDRGMNTEAFF. The CDR3 DNA sequence: TGTGCCAGCAAGGACAGGGGTATGAACACTGAAGCTTTCTTT. V usage is TRBV3-1 (or the pseudogene TRBV3-2) and J usage is TRBJ1-1; 9 bases map to TRBD1. Germline V CDR1 and CDR2: LGHDT, YNNKEL (reference sequence). The J segment lost 0 bases and the V segment lost 7 bases, leaving 3 bases of the junction unmatched. The CDR3 runs 14 residues.

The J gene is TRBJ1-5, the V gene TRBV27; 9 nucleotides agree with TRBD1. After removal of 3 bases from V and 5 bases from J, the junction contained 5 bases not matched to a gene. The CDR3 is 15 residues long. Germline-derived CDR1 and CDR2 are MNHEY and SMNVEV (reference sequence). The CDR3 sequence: CASSFEGTGHQPQHF. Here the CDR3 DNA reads TGTGCCAGCAGTTTTGAGGGGACAGGGCATCAGCCCCAGCATTTT.

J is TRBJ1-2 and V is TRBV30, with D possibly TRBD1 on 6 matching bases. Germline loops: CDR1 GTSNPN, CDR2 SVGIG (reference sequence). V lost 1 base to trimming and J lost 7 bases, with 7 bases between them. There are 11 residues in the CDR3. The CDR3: CAWSDRAGYTF. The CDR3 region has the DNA TGTGCCTGGAGTGACAGGGCTGGCTACACCTTC.

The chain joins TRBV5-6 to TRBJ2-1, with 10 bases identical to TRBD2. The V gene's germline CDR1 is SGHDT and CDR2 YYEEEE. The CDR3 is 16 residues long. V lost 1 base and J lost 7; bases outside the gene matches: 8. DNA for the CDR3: TGTGCCAGCAGCTTGTACGGGACTAGCGTTGGAAATGAGCAGTTCTTC. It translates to CASSLYGTSVGNEQFF.

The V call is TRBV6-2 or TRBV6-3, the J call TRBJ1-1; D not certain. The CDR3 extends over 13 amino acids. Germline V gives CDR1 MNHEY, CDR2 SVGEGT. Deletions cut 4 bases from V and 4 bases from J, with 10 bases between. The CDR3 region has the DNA TGTGCCAGCAGTTTCCAGAGGTCCACTGAAGCTTTCTTT. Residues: CASSFQRSTEAFF.

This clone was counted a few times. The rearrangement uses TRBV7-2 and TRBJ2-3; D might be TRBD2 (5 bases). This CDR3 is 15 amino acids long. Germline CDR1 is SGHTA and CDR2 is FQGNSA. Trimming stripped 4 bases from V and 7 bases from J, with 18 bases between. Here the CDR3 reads CASSSSGFLLYTQYF. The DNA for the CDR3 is TGTGCCAGCAGCTCTTCGGGATTTCTTCTCTATACGCAGTATTTT.